Each of the 2 T cell receptor beta chains below was sequenced from the same sample in a study of cytomegalovirus exposure and HLA in healthy donors. Sequenced by immunoSEQ multiplex PCR; TCRdb stores in-frame clones only, minus some. The top ten hold 4.4% of the sample, which has some 110,000 clones, more than 85% seen once. Input material: PBMCs. These receptors were collected from a man aged 18 to 30 in good health and CMV-seropositive.

The chain combines TRBV4-2 with TRBJ1-4, with 7 bases fitting TRBD1. Germline V CDR1 and CDR2: LGHNA, YNFKEQ. The V segment lost 0 bases and the J segment 7 bases; nucleotides outside the gene matches: 11. This CDR3 is 17 amino acids long. CDR3 nucleotide sequence: TGTGCCAGCAGCCAAGATTGGGCAGGGGGTGCAAGTGAAAAACTGTTTTTT. This translates into CASSQDWAGGASEKLFF.

This clone was counted a single time. This sequence joins TRBV14 and TRBJ2-7; 7 bases agree with TRBD2. The CDR3 has 16 residues. After removal of 2 bases from V and 2 bases from J, the junction contained 9 bases not matched to a gene. Germline-derived CDR1 and CDR2 are SGHDN and FVKESK. For the CDR3, the DNA is TGTGCCAGCAGCCAAAAGGGAGGGACGTCAGCCTACGAGCAGTACTTC. It specifies CASSQKGGTSAYEQYF.